This passage covers 32 T cell receptor beta chains from one sample sequenced in a study of T cells in Graves' hyperthyroidism and ophthalmopathy. Amplification of TCR beta CDR3 regions was performed using RNA transcripts as template. A first-round RT-PCR of the TCR CDR3 used the HTBI primer set. TCRdb reprocessed the multiplex PCR reads via MiXCR and lists one record per CDR3 protein. The table has around 600,000 distinct CDR3 sequences, more than 13% seen once; the top ten hold around 7%. Sequencing was performed on blood. These receptors came from a woman younger than 35 with Graves' ophthalmopathy.

This clonotype was detected ten times or more. The chain carries TRBV6-2 or TRBV6-3 and TRBJ1-5; D gene uncertain. From germline, CDR1 is MNHEY and CDR2 SVGEGT. This CDR3 region has 14 residues. Trimming removed 0 bases at V and 5 bases at J, with 8 bases between. The CDR3 spells CASSYSAGHQPQHF. In DNA form, the CDR3 reads TGTGCCAGCAGTTACTCCGCAGGTCATCAGCCCCAGCATTTT.

In its sample, this clonotype was seen many times. The gene calls are TRBV7-2 and TRBJ2-2; tentatively, D is TRBD1 or TRBD2 (5 bases each). The CDR3 covers 15 residues. CDR1 and CDR2 (germline): SGHTA, FQGNSA. The V and J ends lost 6 bases and 3 bases respectively, with 14 bases between them. The CDR3 spells CASRGADKYTGELFF. CDR3 DNA: TGTGCCAGCAGGGGAGCGGACAAATACACCGGGGAGCTGTTTTTT.

V gene TRBV7-2 combines with J gene TRBJ2-1; TRBD2 aligns across 16 bases. J lost 8 bases, V lost 3 bases, and 7 bases had no gene match. Germline CDR1 is SGHTA and CDR2 is FQGNSA. This CDR3 has 17 residues. CDR3 in amino acids: CASSLAGLAGGSDEQFF. The CDR3 DNA reads as TGTGCCAGCAGCTTGGCGGGACTAGCGGGAGGGTCCGATGAGCAGTTCTTC.

This chain joins TRBV27 and TRBJ1-1; 12 bases agree with TRBD1. Trimming removed 2 bases from V and 5 bases from J; junction bases left unmatched: 6. Germline lookup yields CDR1 MNHEY and CDR2 SMNVEV (reference sequence). The CDR3 spans 16 residues. The CDR3 sequence: CASSLGTGGVGTEAFF. The CDR3 nucleotides read TGTGCCAGCAGTTTAGGGACAGGGGGCGTGGGTACTGAAGCTTTCTTT.

This chain uses TRBV2 with TRBJ1-4; TRBD1 agrees at 12 bases. V gave up 3 bases and J gave up 6 bases; unmatched junction bases: 5. CDR1 and CDR2 (germline): SNHLY, FYNNEI. This CDR3 has 16 residues. The CDR3 is CASSDPGQGADEKLFF. The CDR3, as DNA: TGTGCCAGCAGTGATCCGGGACAGGGGGCGGATGAAAAACTGTTTTTT.

This clonotype was observed at least ten times. V gene TRBV19 combines with J gene TRBJ1-1, with unresolved D. The germline V and J ends were trimmed by 3 bases and 0 bases, with 5 bases remaining between them. The CDR3 totals 13 residues. The V gene's germline CDR1 is LNHDA and CDR2 SQIVND (reference sequence). This chain's CDR3 is CASSILLNTEAFF. CDR3 in DNA: TGTGCCAGTAGTATTCTCTTGAACACTGAAGCTTTCTTT. The whole variable domain, remainder taken from reference TRBV19 and TRBJ1-1, is DGGITQSPKYLFRKEGQNVTLSCEQNLNHDAMYWYRQDPGQGLRLIYYSQIVNDFQKGDIAEGYSVSREKKESFPLTVTSAQKNPTAFYLCASSILLNTEAFFGQGTRLTVV.

This clonotype showed up many times. This chain uses TRBV13 with TRBJ2-4, with 8 bases matching TRBD1. The germline V gene has CDR1 PRHDT and CDR2 FYEKMQ (reference sequence). CDR3 length equals 16 residues. Trimming removed 4 bases from V and 6 bases from J; junction bases left unmatched: 11. This CDR3 reads CASSSGDRGRGNIQYF. The CDR3 coding sequence is TGTGCCAGCAGCTCGGGAGACAGGGGTCGAGGAAACATTCAGTACTTC.

This rearrangement joins TRBV7-2 to TRBJ2-7, with TRBD1 identical over 9 bases. After removal of 4 bases from V and 5 bases from J, the junction contained 12 bases not matched to a gene. The CDR3 is made up of 16 amino acids. Germline CDR1 is SGHTA and CDR2 is FQGNSA. CDR3: CASSSTIPGQGDEQYF. CDR3 coding DNA: TGTGCCAGCAGCTCGACTATCCCGGGACAGGGTGACGAGCAGTACTTC. Full variable domain (rest looked up from reference TRBV7-2 and TRBJ2-7): GAGVSQSPSNKVTEKGKDVELRCDPISGHTALYWYRQSLGQGLEFLIYFQGNSAPDKSGLPSDRFSAERTGGSVSTLTIQRTQQEDSAVYLCASSSTIPGQGDEQYFGPGTRLTVT.

This clonotype was recorded many times. The chain recombines TRBV11-3 with TRBJ2-1, with TRBD2 matching over 7 bases. The germline gives CDR1 SGHNT, CDR2 YENEEA. With 4 bases clipped from V and 0 bases from J, the junction kept 6 bases outside the gene matches. The CDR3 is 16 amino acids. The CDR3 loop reads CASSYWGGGSYNEQFF. The CDR3 nucleotides read TGTGCCAGCAGCTACTGGGGCGGGGGCTCCTACAATGAGCAGTTCTTC.

This clonotype was seen many times. The chain carries TRBV18 and TRBJ2-1; D possibly uses TRBD1 or TRBD2 (5 bases each). This CDR3 region has 14 residues. V was cut by 4 bases and J by 4 bases, with 11 bases left in between. CDR1 is KGHSH, CDR2 LQKENI, per germline. CDR3 DNA sequence: TGTGCCAGCTCACGACAGTGGGAGTACAATGAGCAGTTCTTC. Protein: CASSRQWEYNEQFF.

The chain carries TRBV7-6 and TRBJ2-5, with a tentative D call TRBD1 (6 bases). Germline V gene data show CDR1 as SGHVS and CDR2 as FNYEAQ. This CDR3 has 15 amino acids. Trimming pared 3 bases from V and 2 bases from J, leaving 13 bases between. In nucleotides, the CDR3 is TGTGCCAGCAGCTTCCCCGGGACACCACAAGAGACCCAGTACTTC. Residues: CASSFPGTPQETQYF.

V usage is TRBV9 and J usage is TRBJ1-4; TRBD1 is a possible D gene (5 bases). Trimming stripped 5 bases from V and 8 bases from J, with 10 bases between. The CDR3 is made up of 12 amino acids. The germline V gene has CDR1 SGDLS and CDR2 YYNGEE. As DNA, the CDR3 is TGTGCCAGCAGTGGGGGGACGGAAAAACTGTTTTTT. Residues: CASSGGTEKLFF.

In this sample, this clonotype turned up many times. The chain is built from TRBV5-4 and TRBJ2-2; 10 nucleotides agree with TRBD2. The CDR3 is made up of 16 amino acids. CDR1 is SGHNT and CDR2 is YYREEE in the germline V gene (reference sequence). The trim removed 4 bases at V and 1 base at J, leaving 4 bases unmatched. The CDR3 region has the DNA TGTGCCAGCAGCCAAAGGACTAGCGGGAACACCGGGGAGCTGTTTTTT. This translates into CASSQRTSGNTGELFF.

The gene calls are TRBV6-5 and TRBJ1-1; 8 bases align to TRBD1. Germline CDR1 reads MNHEY; CDR2 reads SVGAGI. V lost 2 bases to trimming and J lost 4 bases; unmatched junction nucleotides: 6. The CDR3 extends over 15 amino acids. The CDR3, as DNA: TGTGCCAGCAGTTACCATTTCACAGGGGGCACTGAAGCTTTCTTT. Translating it yields CASSYHFTGGTEAFF.

The V call is TRBV4-1, the J call TRBJ2-7; D uncertain. V shed 4 bases and J shed 0 bases, with 16 bases lying between them. Germline-derived CDR1 and CDR2 are MGHRA and YSYEKL. This CDR3 is 16 amino acids long. CDR3 in amino acids: CASSRDRKGSSYEQYF. Written as DNA, the CDR3 is TGCGCCAGCAGCCGAGACCGCAAGGGATCCTCCTACGAGCAGTACTTC.

This clonotype was picked up a small number of times. The chain links TRBV5-6 to TRBJ1-4; TRBD1 matches at 9 bases. V lost 4 bases and J lost 8; bases outside the gene matches: 9. The CDR3 extends over 15 amino acids. Germline CDR1 is SGHDT and CDR2 is YYEEEE. The CDR3, as DNA: TGTGCCAGCAGCCCCATTGGACAGGGGCGGGAAAAACTGTTTTTT. Protein product: CASSPIGQGREKLFF.

On this clonotype itself: At one end the junction does not follow the germline gene, possibly because of a read error. The rearrangement uses TRBV7-9 and TRBJ2-7, with 10 positions matching TRBD2. Germline values: CDR1 SEHNR, CDR2 FQNEAQ (reference sequence). The CDR3 sequence is 15 residues long. CDR3 region: CASRLDSGGTYEQYF. The DNA for the CDR3 is TGTGCCAGCAGATTAGATAGCGGGGGGACCTACGAGCAGTACTTC.

At least ten counts were recorded for this clonotype. This chain links TRBV14 with TRBJ2-1; D gene uncertain. The CDR3 contains 15 residues. The V end lost 6 bases, the J end lost 6 bases, and 18 bases lay between the germline ends. Germline V gene sequence: CDR1 SGHDN, CDR2 FVKESK. The CDR3 DNA reads as TGTGCCAGCAGGCCCGTGAGTTCCCTGGGCAATGAGCAGTTCTTC. Protein product: CASRPVSSLGNEQFF.

This clonotype was seen repeatedly, ten times or more. The chain has TRBV11-3 and TRBJ1-4; D gene uncertain. This CDR3 spans 16 amino acids. Germline V lookup: CDR1 SGHNT, CDR2 YENEEA. V gave up 0 bases and J gave up 7 bases, with 15 bases separating them. In DNA, the CDR3 is TGTGCCAGCAGCTTAGATGCGCCCGGGAGAGGTGAAAAACTGTTTTTT. It codes for CASSLDAPGRGEKLFF.

This clonotype was observed many times. J is TRBJ2-1 and V is TRBV29-1, with 7 bases matching TRBD2. This CDR3 contains 15 residues. Trimming cost V 5 bases and J 6 bases; bases outside gene matches: 13. Germline V gives CDR1 SQVTM, CDR2 ANQGSEA. CDR3 region: CSVWSGAGRANEQFF. As DNA, the CDR3 is TGCAGCGTTTGGTCCGGAGCGGGACGGGCCAATGAGCAGTTCTTC.

This clonotype was counted ten times or more. The rearrangement uses TRBV3-1 and TRBJ2-7, with TRBD1 matching 9 bases. Germline V gene data show CDR1 as LGHDT and CDR2 as YNNKEL (reference sequence). V lost 4 bases, J lost 2 bases, and 6 bases stayed unmatched. The CDR3 runs 15 residues. The CDR3 sequence is CASSPRQGGAYEQYF. Written as DNA, the CDR3 is TGTGCCAGCAGCCCCCGACAGGGGGGAGCCTACGAGCAGTACTTC.

This clonotype was detected many times. The rearrangement links TRBV7-3 to TRBJ1-2, with 9 bases matching TRBD1. Germline lookup yields CDR1 SGHTA and CDR2 FQGTGA. The CDR3 spans 15 residues. V lost 5 bases to trimming and J lost 6 bases; unmatched junction nucleotides: 10. CDR3 bases: TGTGCCAGCAGCGAGTTGGGGACAGGGCACGATGGCTACACCTTC. Translating gives CASSELGTGHDGYTF. Full variable domain (rest looked up from reference TRBV7-3 and TRBJ1-2): GAGVSQTPSNKVTEKGKYVELRCDPISGHTALYWYRQSLGQGPEFLIYFQGTGAADDSGLPNDRFFAVRPEGSVSTLKIQRTERGDSAVYLCASSELGTGHDGYTFGSGTRLTVV.

The CDR3 here is CASSPSLGLSTNEKLFF. CDR3 nucleotides: TGTGCCAGCAGCCCGTCCCTCGGGCTTTCAACTAATGAAAAACTGTTTTTT. The chain has TRBV6-1 and TRBJ1-4, with D uncertain. Germline CDR1 MNHNS, CDR2 SASEGT. This CDR3 region has 17 residues. V lost 6 bases, J lost 0 bases, and 17 bases lay in between.

In its sample, this clonotype was seen many times. The CDR3 here is CASSYVRVNEQFF. The CDR3, as DNA: TGTGCCAGCAGTTACGTCAGGGTCAATGAGCAGTTCTTC. This chain joins TRBV6-2 or TRBV6-3 and TRBJ2-1, with a weak D call TRBD1 (5 bases). This CDR3 comprises 13 residues. The germline V gene encodes CDR1 MNHEY and CDR2 SVGEGT. The V end was cut by 2 bases, the J end by 6 bases, with 8 bases between.

Ten or more counts support this clonotype. This chain links TRBV28 with TRBJ2-1; 7 positions agree with TRBD2. Germline lookup yields CDR1 MDHEN and CDR2 SYDVKM. The trim removed 0 bases at V and 0 bases at J, leaving 2 bases unmatched. The CDR3 covers 16 residues. CDR3 protein: CASSLWGGSSYNEQFF. CDR3 nucleotide sequence: TGTGCCAGCAGTTTATGGGGGGGGAGCTCCTACAATGAGCAGTTCTTC.

To note about this clonotype: Given a much more abundant clone one base away, this may be a read error. The V and J genes are TRBV27 and TRBJ1-5, with a weak D call TRBD1 (5 bases). This CDR3 has 14 residues. The V end lost 5 bases, the J end lost 3 bases, and 11 bases lay between the germline ends. Per the germline V gene, CDR1 is MNHEY and CDR2 is SMNVEV (reference sequence). CDR3 bases: TGTGCCAGCAGTCCGGGACGGCACAATCAGCCCCAGCATTTT. Its protein product is CASSPGRHNQPQHF.

This clonotype turned up a few times. V usage is TRBV27 and J usage is TRBJ2-4; 9 bases fit TRBD1. J lost 13 bases, V lost 4 bases, and 11 bases had no gene match. The germline gives CDR1 MNHEY, CDR2 SMNVEV (reference sequence). The CDR3 runs 14 residues. CDR3 coding DNA: TGTGCCAGCAGTTCGCACAGGGGGCGCTGGGGACAGTACTTC. Protein: CASSSHRGRWGQYF.

This clonotype occurred many times. V usage is TRBV6-1 and J usage is TRBJ2-7; D remains unclear. V was trimmed by 6 bases and J by 4 bases, leaving 7 bases between them. This CDR3 is built from 11 residues. Germline V gene sequence: CDR1 MNHNS, CDR2 SASEGT. CDR3: CASRYIYEQYF. In DNA, the CDR3 is TGTGCCAGCAGATACATTTACGAGCAGTACTTC.

This clonotype was seen repeatedly, ten times or more. The J gene is TRBJ2-1, the V gene TRBV29-1; 7 positions match TRBD1. This CDR3 is built from 15 residues. After removal of 3 bases from V and 1 base from J, the junction contained 6 bases not matched to a gene. CDR1 and CDR2 (germline): SQVTM, ANQGSEA. The DNA of the CDR3 is TGCAGCGTTGATGGGGTGACAGGGTCCTACAATGAGCAGTTCTTC. Its protein product is CSVDGVTGSYNEQFF.

There are many counts of this clonotype. The chain is built from TRBV11-2 and TRBJ2-3, with 7 positions matching TRBD2. Germline V lookup: CDR1 SGHAT, CDR2 FQNNGV. This CDR3 comprises 15 residues. V lost 1 base to trimming and J lost 5 bases; unmatched junction nucleotides: 6. The CDR3 nucleotides read TGTGCCAGCAGCTTAGGTGGGGCTAGCGGAGATACGCAGTATTTT. It encodes CASSLGGASGDTQYF.

In this sample, this clonotype turned up many times. This sequence joins TRBV3-1 and TRBJ1-1, with D maybe TRBD1 (6 bases). CDR1 and CDR2 (germline): LGHDT, YNNKEL (reference sequence). The CDR3 is 15 residues long. V lost 0 bases to trimming and J lost 3 bases, with 11 bases between them. The CDR3, as DNA: TGTGCCAGCAGCCAAGACGGGGGGCTGCACACTGAAGCTTTCTTT. It specifies CASSQDGGLHTEAFF.

This clonotype was found a few times. This chain links TRBV6-2 or TRBV6-3 with TRBJ1-4; tentative D call: TRBD1 (5 bases). Germline-derived CDR1 and CDR2 are MNHEY and SVGEGT. This CDR3 has 15 amino acids. Trimming took 6 bases from V and 5 from J, leaving 16 bases between them. The CDR3 DNA follows: TGTGCCAGCAGCCAACCAGGACATCCCAATGAAAAACTGTTTTTT. Encoded protein: CASSQPGHPNEKLFF.